The 20 T cell receptor beta chains in this list originate from one sample, sequenced in a study of beta chain features in type 1 diabetes. The authors reverse transcribed all of the isolated RNA, so sequencing captured expressed TCRB transcripts. Profiling relied on immunoSEQ multiplex PCR, and the TCRdb table lists in-frame clones only, not all of them. Of 400,000 or so clones in the sample, 10% to 15% were seen once. General observations from the study: The study found moderately but significantly shorter TCRB CDR3s in all four CD4+ subsets of Type 1 diabetes patients.

Their target antigens are unknown. The sequenced sample was naive CD4+ T cells from blood. These receptors were obtained from a woman aged 18-35 years with type 1 diabetes.

This clone occurred a few times. The chain links TRBV6-5 to TRBJ2-5; 7 bases are shared with TRBD2. CDR3 size: 14 residues. Germline assignment: CDR1 MNHEY and CDR2 SVGAGI. V lost 2 bases and J lost 5; bases outside the gene matches: 5. The CDR3 DNA reads as TGTGCCAGCAGTTACGCGGGGGTGCCTGAGACCCAGTACTTC. Translating it yields CASSYAGVPETQYF.

In its sample, this clone was seen a few times. V is TRBV4-3 and J is TRBJ2-7, with TRBD1 identical over 8 bases. V lost 0 bases, J lost 1 base, and 8 bases stayed unmatched. CDR1 is LGHNA, CDR2 YSLEER, per germline. CDR3 length equals 17 residues. CDR3 protein: CASSQDLRTGLSYEQYF. CDR3 sequence (DNA): TGCGCCAGCAGCCAAGATTTAAGGACAGGGCTTTCCTACGAGCAGTACTTC.

This clone was counted between two and nine times. This chain connects TRBV7-2 to TRBJ2-3; 16 bases are a match to TRBD2. The V and J ends lost 3 bases and 5 bases, in that order; junction bases with no gene match: 5. Germline CDR1 SGHTA, CDR2 FQGNSA. CDR3 length equals 17 residues. The CDR3 coding sequence is TGTGCCAGCAGCTTCGGCGGGACTAGCGGGAGGGGAGATACGCAGTATTTT. Its translation: CASSFGGTSGRGDTQYF. Full variable domain (missing parts from reference TRBV7-2 and TRBJ2-3): GAGVSQSPSNKVTEKGKDVELRCDPISGHTALYWYRQSLGQGLEFLIYFQGNSAPDKSGLPSDRFSAERTGGSVSTLTIQRTQQEDSAVYLCASSFGGTSGRGDTQYFGPGTRLTVL.

V and J are TRBV30 and TRBJ1-5, with D maybe TRBD1 (5 bases). The V and J ends lost 0 bases and 4 bases respectively, with 10 bases between them. The CDR3 spans 14 residues. Germline V gives CDR1 GTSNPN, CDR2 SVGIG (reference sequence). CDR3 sequence reads: CAWSVRQGNQPQHF. As DNA, the CDR3 is TGTGCCTGGAGTGTCAGGCAGGGAAATCAGCCCCAGCATTTT.

This clone was seen more than once but under ten times. The CDR3 sequence is CSVRLAGTVGNEQFF. The DNA for the CDR3 is TGCAGCGTACGACTAGCGGGAACGGTGGGGAATGAGCAGTTCTTC. The chain combines TRBV29-1 with TRBJ2-1; the match to TRBD2 covers 11 bases. Germline values: CDR1 SQVTM, CDR2 ANQGSEA. This CDR3 region has 15 residues. Trimming cost V 6 bases and J 7 bases; bases outside gene matches: 11.

CDR3 in amino acids: CASSITPSRTQYF. DNA of the CDR3: TGTGCCAGCAGTATTACTCCTTCGAGGACCCAGTACTTC. The rearrangement links TRBV28 to TRBJ2-5; D is unclear. Germline V CDR1 and CDR2: MDHEN, SYDVKM. Trimming removed 5 bases at V and 7 bases at J, with 14 bases between. The CDR3 runs to 13 residues.

This chain uses TRBV5-1 with TRBJ2-6, with a possible D match to TRBD2 (6 bases). The V gene lost 4 bases and the J gene lost 0 bases, with 17 bases spanning the gap. CDR1 and CDR2 from the germline V gene are SGHRS and YFSETQ. There are 18 residues in the CDR3. CDR3 protein: CASSPTGTSVSGANVLTF. The CDR3 DNA reads TGCGCCAGCAGCCCGACCGGGACTTCTGTCTCTGGGGCCAACGTCCTGACTTTC.

This clone showed up just a few times. The V call is TRBV4-3, the J call TRBJ1-1; no definite D call. The CDR3 length is 15 residues. Germline V gives CDR1 LGHNA, CDR2 YSLEER. V gave up 0 bases and J gave up 1 base, with 9 bases separating them. The CDR3 here is CASSQDHSGNTEAFF. In DNA form, the CDR3 reads TGCGCCAGCAGCCAAGATCATTCCGGGAACACTGAAGCTTTCTTT.

This clone was seen only a few times. The rearrangement joins TRBV11-1 to TRBJ2-6; D is perhaps TRBD1 (5 bases). Trimming shortened V by 5 bases and J by 0 bases, and 17 bases separated the two germline ends. In germline, CDR1 is SGHAT, CDR2 FQDESV (reference sequence). This CDR3 is 18 amino acids long. The chain's CDR3 is CASSPNGAFSSGANVLTF. The CDR3 bases are TGTGCCAGCAGCCCCAATGGGGCCTTTTCCTCTGGGGCCAACGTCCTGACTTTC.

The chain uses TRBV6-1 and TRBJ2-7, with D tentatively TRBD1 (6 bases). This CDR3 has 14 residues. The germline CDR1 and CDR2 sequences are MNHNS and SASEGT. Trimming pared 6 bases from V and 5 bases from J, leaving 17 bases between. CDR3 protein: CASRSTGTMDEQYF. The DNA for the CDR3 is TGTGCCAGCAGATCTACAGGGACGATGGACGAGCAGTACTTC.

This clone turned up a few times. J is TRBJ2-1 and V is TRBV18; perhaps TRBD2 as D (6 bases). In germline, CDR1 is KGHSH, CDR2 LQKENI. The CDR3 has 12 residues. Trimming took off 2 bases at V and 15 bases at J, with 14 bases between the two ends. CDR3 DNA sequence: TGTGCCAGCTCACCAAACTTCCGGGAGTGGTTCTTC. As protein: CASSPNFREWFF.

This clone was counted a few times. The chain carries TRBV28 and TRBJ1-2; the D is unclear. Trimming cost V 4 bases and J 2 bases, with 11 bases left between them. CDR1 is MDHEN and CDR2 is SYDVKM in the germline V gene. The CDR3 covers 14 residues. The CDR3 is CASSYGADNYGYTF. As DNA, the CDR3 is TGTGCCAGCAGTTACGGAGCGGACAACTATGGCTACACCTTC.

The rearrangement joins TRBV18 to TRBJ1-4, with D unresolved. The CDR3 covers 13 residues. V was cut by 3 bases and J by 8 bases, with 10 bases left in between. CDR1 is KGHSH and CDR2 is LQKENI in the germline V gene. This CDR3 is CASSPYLEEKLFF. The CDR3 bases are TGTGCCAGCTCACCGTATCTCGAGGAAAAACTGTTTTTT.

The CDR3 loop is CASSGRGNTEAFF. In DNA, the CDR3 is TGCGCCAGCAGCGGCAGGGGGAACACTGAAGCTTTCTTT. The chain has TRBV4-1 and TRBJ1-1; tentatively, D is TRBD1 (6 bases). Trimming cost V 5 bases and J 1 base, with 8 bases left between them. The germline V gene encodes CDR1 MGHRA and CDR2 YSYEKL. There are 13 residues in the CDR3.

This clone has a handful of counts. The chain uses TRBV9 and TRBJ2-7, with 11 bases fitting TRBD1. The germline V gene encodes CDR1 SGDLS and CDR2 YYNGEE. CDR3 length: 14 amino acids. Trimming at V came to 3 bases and at J to 7 bases, leaving 6 bases not matched to a gene. The CDR3 sequence is CASSGGQGAGEQYF. The CDR3, as DNA: TGTGCCAGCAGCGGAGGACAGGGGGCGGGGGAGCAGTACTTC.

The J gene is TRBJ2-7, the V gene TRBV4-3, with 7 bases fitting TRBD2. The CDR3 loop spans 16 amino acids. The germline CDR1 and CDR2 sequences are LGHNA and YSLEER. The trim removed 3 bases at V and 4 bases at J, leaving 12 bases unmatched. The CDR3 DNA reads as TGCGCCAGCAGCCACCGCGGGACTAACGAAAAATACGAGCAGTACTTC. It specifies CASSHRGTNEKYEQYF.

CDR3 residues: CASSPRSGSMDEQYF. The CDR3 DNA sequence: TGTGCCAGCTCACCACGGAGCGGGAGTATGGACGAGCAGTACTTC. The V and J genes are TRBV18 and TRBJ2-7, with TRBD2 matching 8 bases. The CDR3 contains 15 residues. V trimming: 1 base; J trimming: 5 bases; junction bases outside the gene matches: 7. Per germline, CDR1 KGHSH and CDR2 LQKENI.

The chain links TRBV29-1 to TRBJ2-1, with 10 bases lining up with TRBD1. Looked up from germline, CDR1 is SQVTM and CDR2 is ANQGSEA. V was clipped by 7 bases and J by 8 bases; unmatched bases: 8. The CDR3 runs 13 residues. The chain's CDR3 is CSGTDRGRDEQFF. The CDR3 DNA follows: TGCAGCGGAACCGACAGGGGGCGCGATGAGCAGTTCTTC.

In its sample, this clone was seen a few times. This rearrangement joins TRBV7-2 to TRBJ2-3; D might be TRBD1 (6 bases). CDR3 length: 12 residues. CDR1 is SGHTA and CDR2 is FQGNSA in the germline V gene. Trimming stripped 4 bases from V and 10 bases from J, with 12 bases between. The CDR3 protein is CASSYPGVSQYF. As DNA, the CDR3 is TGTGCCAGCAGCTACCCAGGGGTTTCGCAGTATTTT. Full variable domain (remainder filled in from reference TRBV7-2 and TRBJ2-3): GAGVSQSPSNKVTEKGKDVELRCDPISGHTALYWYRQSLGQGLEFLIYFQGNSAPDKSGLPSDRFSAERTGGSVSTLTIQRTQQEDSAVYLCASSYPGVSQYFGPGTRLTVL.

V and J are TRBV9 and TRBJ2-1; TRBD2 aligns across 13 bases. Germline V CDR1 and CDR2: SGDLS, YYNGEE. The CDR3 loop spans 15 amino acids. J gave up 9 bases and V 3 bases, and 6 bases lay outside the gene matches. The CDR3 region has the DNA TGTGCCAGCAGCGGGAGACTAGCGGGGGGCGGTGAGCAGTTCTTC. Residues: CASSGRLAGGGEQFF.